This T cell receptor beta chain comes out of a study of CD8 T cells in Susac syndrome. Findings and limits, study-wide: The authors found some 15 Susac-specific public clones in total CD8+ repertoires and a few in CD8+ TEMRA repertoires.

In the case of this clonotype: No antigen is known for it.

Trimming removed 5 bases from V and 0 bases from J, with 10 bases in between. The CDR3 loop spans 14 amino acids. CDR1 is MNHEY and CDR2 is SMNVEV in the germline V gene (reference sequence). Roughly 0.45 to 1 ug RNA was reverse transcribed with random hexamers. MiXCR was run by TCRdb on the immunoSEQ multiplex PCR reads, yielding one entry per CDR3 protein. The repertoire holds around 81,000 distinct CDR3 sequences, with 94% as singletons. The sequenced sample was CD8+ T cells from PBMCs. The chain combines TRBV27 with TRBJ1-1; D gene uncertain. This receptor was obtained from a human donor with Susac syndrome. The CDR3 bases are TGTGCCAGCAGTCACCACGGGGTGAACACTGAAGCTTTCTTT. This encodes CASSHHGVNTEAFF.